The 31 T cell receptor beta chains given below trace back to one sample, sequenced in a study of identical twins. In TCRdb, the 5' RACE reads were re-called with MiXCR into one record per CDR3 protein. Of more than 1.5 million distinct CDR3 sequences listed, under 35% were seen once; the top ten hold more than 0.25%. Source material: cord blood. The receptors were sampled from a newborn girl in good health.

Details on this clonotype: One junction end disagrees with the germline gene, perhaps due to a read error. The chain recombines TRBV5-1 with TRBJ2-5; D ambiguous. The DNA end favors TRBJ2-7, so the J call may be wrong. The CDR3 is 12 residues long. Per the germline V gene, CDR1 is SGHRS and CDR2 is YFSETQ. CDR3 bases: TGTGCCAGCAGCTTAGTAGACCACGAGCAGTACTTC. It is translated as CASSLVDHEQYF.

Of note for this clonotype: This may be a read error, as it is one base from a much larger clone. The gene calls are TRBV24-1 and TRBJ2-7; D may match TRBD1 or TRBD2 (5 bases each). Trimming stripped 4 bases from V and 8 bases from J, with 8 bases between. In germline, CDR1 is KGHDR, CDR2 SFDVKD. The CDR3 contains 11 residues. The DNA for the CDR3 is TGTGCCACCAGTGAGTCGGGACAGCAGTACTTC. Protein sequence: CATSESGQQYF.

The J gene is TRBJ1-2, the V gene TRBV29-1; a possible D gene is TRBD1 (6 bases). From germline, CDR1 is SQVTM and CDR2 ANQGSEA. Trimming removed 1 base at V and 4 bases at J, with 13 bases between. This CDR3 comprises 14 residues. Here the CDR3 reads CSVEGGGAPYGYTF. DNA of the CDR3: TGCAGCGTTGAAGGCGGGGGCGCTCCCTATGGCTACACCTTC.

Many counts were recorded for this clonotype. V gene TRBV11-2 combines with J gene TRBJ2-1; TRBD2 agrees at 7 bases. V shed 4 bases and J 8 bases; nucleotides not matched to a gene: 14. CDR1 is SGHAT and CDR2 is FQNNGV in the germline V gene. The CDR3 runs 16 residues. The CDR3 protein is CASSSPRAGVLHEQFF. The DNA of the CDR3 is TGTGCCAGCAGCTCCCCGAGGGCGGGAGTTTTGCATGAGCAGTTCTTC.

In its sample, this clonotype was seen once. The J gene is TRBJ2-1, the V gene TRBV6-5; 7 nucleotides agree with TRBD1. V was clipped by 2 bases and J by 4 bases; unmatched bases: 5. The germline V gene has CDR1 MNHEY and CDR2 SVGAGI. CDR3 size: 15 residues. CDR3 nucleotide sequence: TGTGCCAGCAGTTACACAGACAGGGCTTACAATGAGCAGTTCTTC. Translating it yields CASSYTDRAYNEQFF.

This clonotype was seen repeatedly, ten times or more. The chain has TRBV20-1 and TRBJ2-7; D uncertain. The CDR3 is made up of 14 amino acids. Trimming removed 0 bases at V and 3 bases at J, with 12 bases between. Looked up from germline, CDR1 is DFQATT and CDR2 is SNEGSKA (reference sequence). CDR3 amino acids: CSARDSRNSYEQYF. CDR3 coding DNA: TGCAGTGCTAGAGATTCGAGGAATAGCTACGAGCAGTACTTC.

A few counts support this clonotype. The chain links TRBV24-1 to TRBJ2-1, with TRBD2 matching over 8 bases. CDR3 length: 11 amino acids. Losses at the gene ends were 9 bases for V and 6 bases for J; bases not matched to a gene: 0. Germline V gene lookup returns CDR1 KGHDR and CDR2 SFDVKD. The CDR3 region has the DNA TGTGCCACCGGGACTAGCAATGAGCAGTTCTTC. Encoded protein: CATGTSNEQFF.

The table lists this clonotype with a count of one. The rearrangement joins TRBV28 to TRBJ2-5; a weak D match, TRBD1 (7 bases). TRBJ2-1 explains the end of the DNA better; the J call may be wrong. Germline V gene lookup returns CDR1 MDHEN and CDR2 SYDVKM. The CDR3 totals 15 residues. The CDR3 loop reads CASSRGTEYQETQFF. The CDR3 DNA reads TGTGCCAGCAGCCGCGGGACAGAATACCAAGAGACCCAGTTCTTC.

The chain combines TRBV7-8 with TRBJ2-6, with a possible D match to TRBD1 (5 bases). Trimming took off 3 bases at V and 0 bases at J, with 12 bases between the two ends. There are 17 residues in the CDR3. CDR1 SGHVS and CDR2 FQNEAQ come from the germline V gene. The CDR3 here is CASSFQGISSGANVLTF. DNA of the CDR3: TGTGCCAGCAGCTTCCAGGGAATCAGCTCTGGGGCCAACGTCCTGACTTTC.

This clonotype showed up just a few times. The CDR3 nucleotides are TGTGCCAGCAGTTCCGACCGATGGGGACAGCCCCAGCATTTT. This gives the protein CASSSDRWGQPQHF. V gene TRBV12-3 or TRBV12-4 combines with J gene TRBJ1-5; no clear D. CDR3 size: 14 residues. Trimming stripped 4 bases from V and 7 bases from J, with 14 bases between.

This chain links TRBV25-1 with TRBJ2-1; the D call may be TRBD1 or TRBD2 (6 bases each). The CDR3 consists of 17 residues. V was clipped by 1 base and J by 6 bases, with 19 bases between them. CDR1 and CDR2 from the germline V gene are MGHDK and SYGVNS. CDR3 amino acids: CASSESRGLAALNEQFF. The CDR3 DNA is TGTGCCAGCAGTGAATCCCGGGGGCTAGCCGCCCTCAATGAGCAGTTCTTC.

The chain uses TRBV28 and TRBJ2-5; 14 bases fit TRBD2. The J call could be wrong; TRBJ2-7 is a better fit for the DNA end. Germline CDR1 reads MDHEN; CDR2 reads SYDVKM. The CDR3 has 16 residues. CDR3 sequence (DNA): TGTGCCAGCAGTTTATATGGGACTAGCGGGAGCGGCGAGCAGTACTTC. Encoded protein: CASSLYGTSGSGEQYF.

The chain uses TRBV18 and TRBJ1-2; D is unresolved. Germline CDR1 and CDR2: KGHSH and LQKENI. The CDR3 loop spans 15 amino acids. The V end was cut by 2 bases, the J end by 3 bases, with 13 bases between. The CDR3 is CASSPKVRLYYGYTF. CDR3 DNA sequence: TGTGCCAGCTCACCAAAGGTTCGTCTCTACTATGGCTACACCTTC.

The chain joins TRBV28 to TRBJ2-5; D is perhaps TRBD2 (5 bases). This CDR3 is 14 amino acids long. The germline V and J ends were trimmed by 3 bases and 13 bases, with 21 bases remaining between them. Germline loops: CDR1 MDHEN, CDR2 SYDVKM. The CDR3 nucleotides are TGTGCCAGCAGTTTGGCGGGTGCCTCCTACGAGCGGTACTTC. It codes for CASSLAGASYERYF.

This sequence joins TRBV5-5 and TRBJ1-4; TRBD1 matches at 7 bases. Germline trimming cut 3 bases from V and 8 bases from J; bases unmatched to any gene: 4. Germline loops: CDR1 SGHKS, CDR2 YYEKEE (reference sequence). CDR3 length equals 13 residues. DNA of the CDR3: TGTGCCAGCAGCTGGGACAGTCTCGAAAAACTGTTTTTT. Its translation is CASSWDSLEKLFF.

The chain is built from TRBV7-9 and TRBJ2-3, with D uncertain. The CDR3 totals 14 residues. V shed 3 bases and J shed 6 bases, with 13 bases lying between them. Germline values: CDR1 SEHNR, CDR2 FQNEAQ (reference sequence). CDR3 sequence (DNA): TGTGCCAGCAGCTTCGGGCCCACCTACGATACGCAGTATTTT. It is translated as CASSFGPTYDTQYF.

This clonotype was observed once. The chain is built from TRBV7-2 and TRBJ1-3, with D perhaps TRBD1 (5 bases). V was trimmed by 2 bases and J by 4 bases, leaving 18 bases between them. The CDR3 spans 17 residues. CDR1 and CDR2 from the germline V gene are SGHTA and FQGNSA. The CDR3 DNA follows: TGTGCCAGCAGCTTACCAGCGCAGAAGGGGCCCGGAAACACCATATATTTT. Residues: CASSLPAQKGPGNTIYF.

The gene calls are TRBV9 and TRBJ2-1; TRBD2 aligns across 13 bases. This CDR3 is 17 amino acids long. From germline, CDR1 is SGDLS and CDR2 YYNGEE. V trimming: 2 bases; J trimming: 0 bases; junction bases outside the gene matches: 2. CDR3 nucleotides: TGTGCCAGCAGCGTGACTAGCGGGGGGCCCTCCTACAATGAGCAGTTCTTC. Residues: CASSVTSGGPSYNEQFF. The whole variable domain, filled in from reference TRBV9 and TRBJ2-1, reads DSGVTQTPKHLITATGQRVTLRCSPRSGDLSVYWYQQSLDQGLQFLIQYYNGEERAKGNILERFSAQQFPDLHSELNLSSLELGDSALYFCASSVTSGGPSYNEQFFGPGTRLTVL.

The sample holds a few counts of this clonotype. The V call is TRBV6-1, the J call TRBJ2-3, with TRBD2 as a possible D gene (6 bases). The CDR3 runs 13 residues. Germline assignment: CDR1 MNHNS and CDR2 SASEGT. The germline V and J ends were trimmed by 6 bases and 4 bases, with 11 bases remaining between them. The CDR3 bases are TGTGCCAGCAGATTGGCGGGGCCAGATACGCAGTATTTT. Its translation is CASRLAGPDTQYF.

The rearrangement links TRBV28 to TRBJ2-1, with D perhaps TRBD1 (5 bases). This CDR3 region has 16 residues. V lost 5 bases and J 10 bases, leaving 24 bases between the germline ends. Germline V lookup: CDR1 MDHEN, CDR2 SYDVKM. CDR3 nucleotides: TGTGCCAGCAGTACACCCAGGGAAACCCCAATATGGGAGCAGTTCTTC. The encoded protein is CASSTPRETPIWEQFF.

This chain uses TRBV24-1 with TRBJ2-2; TRBD1 matches at 8 bases. The CDR3 loop spans 12 amino acids. Germline CDR1 and CDR2: KGHDR and SFDVKD. The ends lost 9 bases at V and 6 bases at J; junction bases unmatched: 2. The CDR3 bases are TGTGCCACCGGACAGGGATCCGGGGAGCTGTTTTTT. Residues: CATGQGSGELFF.

This clonotype was detected only a few times. The rearrangement links TRBV6-1 to TRBJ2-3; 7 bases map to TRBD2. The CDR3 is 15 residues long. The germline V gene has CDR1 MNHNS and CDR2 SASEGT. V shed 3 bases and J 1 base; nucleotides not matched to a gene: 4. The CDR3 nucleotides read TGTGCCAGCAGTGAGGCGGGAGTTGGCACAGATACGCAGTATTTT. Translating it yields CASSEAGVGTDTQYF.

The CDR3 loop is CASSVAGDYEQYF. The DNA for the CDR3 is TGTGCCAGCAGCGTAGCGGGGGACTACGAGCAGTACTTC. The chain carries TRBV9 and TRBJ2-7, with D perhaps matching TRBD2 (6 bases). This CDR3 is built from 13 residues. V was pared by 0 bases and J by 3 bases, with 7 bases between. Germline assignment: CDR1 SGDLS and CDR2 YYNGEE.

This clonotype turned up a few times. The chain links TRBV4-1 to TRBJ2-3; possibly TRBD2 for D (6 bases). The length of the CDR3 is 15 residues. V lost 8 bases and J 2 bases, leaving 17 bases between the germline ends. Germline V CDR1 and CDR2: MGHRA, YSYEKL. For the CDR3, the DNA is TGCGCCAGCTGCTGGCTGGCGGGGACCACAGATACGCAGTATTTT. Translating gives CASCWLAGTTDTQYF.

This chain connects TRBV4-2 to TRBJ2-3; maybe TRBD2 (6 bases). The ends were cut back, 2 bases at V and 0 bases at J, with 12 bases in the middle. Germline V gene sequence: CDR1 LGHNA, CDR2 YNFKEQ. This CDR3 region has 16 residues. This chain's CDR3 is CASSQWGDGSTDTQYF. CDR3 nucleotide sequence: TGTGCCAGCAGCCAATGGGGGGACGGTAGCACAGATACGCAGTATTTT.

This clonotype has a handful of counts. The chain joins TRBV11-2 to TRBJ2-3; possibly TRBD2 for D (6 bases). The CDR3 spans 17 residues. The V and J ends lost 0 bases and 0 bases respectively, with 13 bases between them. Germline CDR1 SGHAT, CDR2 FQNNGV. The CDR3 here is CASSLDWAGLSTDTQYF. The CDR3 DNA is TGTGCCAGCAGCTTAGATTGGGCGGGGCTCAGCACAGATACGCAGTATTTT.

The chain has TRBV4-2 and TRBJ2-5; a weak D match, TRBD1 (6 bases). The J call is uncertain, as TRBJ2-7 better fits the DNA end. The germline gives CDR1 LGHNA, CDR2 YNFKEQ. The CDR3 contains 16 residues. CDR3 amino acids: CASSQDWAGAPYEQYF. DNA of the CDR3: TGTGCCAGCAGCCAAGACTGGGCAGGGGCACCCTACGAGCAGTACTTC.

This clonotype has a count of ten or more. The chain combines TRBV4-2 with TRBJ2-5, with 11 bases aligning to TRBD2. Trimming cost V 2 bases and J 1 base; bases outside gene matches: 3. The length of the CDR3 is 16 residues. The germline V gene encodes CDR1 LGHNA and CDR2 YNFKEQ. The CDR3 nucleotides read TGTGCCAGCAGCCAACGACTAGCGGGGACCCAAGAGACCCAGTACTTC. Its protein product is CASSQRLAGTQETQYF.

This clonotype has more than one count but fewer than ten. The chain recombines TRBV29-1 with TRBJ1-6, with D maybe TRBD1 (6 bases). CDR3 size: 13 residues. Germline lookup yields CDR1 SQVTM and CDR2 ANQGSEA. V dropped 7 bases and J dropped 2 bases, with 9 bases sitting between them. CDR3 nucleotide sequence: TGCAGCGCCGGGGACACCTATAATTCACCCCTCCACTTT. It is translated as CSAGDTYNSPLHF.

The V and J genes are TRBV28 and TRBJ2-1; no clear D gene. Trimming pared 5 bases from V and 1 base from J, leaving 15 bases between. Germline V gene sequence: CDR1 MDHEN, CDR2 SYDVKM. The CDR3 is 16 amino acids. DNA of the CDR3: TGTGCCAGCAGTCAGTCCCGTTGGGGTTCCTACAATGAGCAGTTCTTC. Translating gives CASSQSRWGSYNEQFF.

This clonotype showed up just a few times. V usage is TRBV20-1 and J usage is TRBJ1-1, with D tentatively TRBD1 (5 bases). Germline V lookup: CDR1 DFQATT, CDR2 SNEGSKA (reference sequence). The CDR3 consists of 14 residues. Trimming removed 3 bases at V and 0 bases at J, with 11 bases between. The CDR3, as DNA: TGCAGTGCTAGCCGGGGCAACATGAACACTGAAGCTTTCTTT. It encodes CSASRGNMNTEAFF.